The T cell receptor (beta chain) described here comes from a study of neurological immune-mediated disorders. Overall study findings and caveats: None of the CDR3 amino acid sequences in expanded clones turned up in more than one subject, which points to private repertoires in all groups. Multiple sclerosis, the disease with the least TCR clonal expansion, fell below healthy controls, whereas HTLV-1-associated myelopathy showed the most.

The cDNA came from 5'RACE with 10-nucleotide random UMIs. The output of every sequencing run, over 160 million TCR-beta sequences, came from 15-18 subjects. TCRdb re-analysed the 5' RACE reads in MiXCR, keeping a single row per CDR3 protein. In the table there are tens of thousands of distinct CDR3 sequences, roughly 15% of which are singletons. Germline loops: CDR1 MGHRA, CDR2 YSYEKL. V was clipped by 1 base and J by 5 bases; unmatched bases: 17. This CDR3 region has 18 residues. This clonotype was counted a single time. Its specificity is unknown. The TCR sequence derives from a middle-aged woman in good health. This chain connects TRBV4-1 to TRBJ2-7, with 7 bases that match TRBD2. The specimen was PBMCs. In nucleotides, the CDR3 is TGCGCCAGCAGCCAAGTTCCCCCCGGGACTATCGCCCCCCACGAGCAGTACTTC. Its protein is CASSQVPPGTIAPHEQYF.